This entry concerns a single TCR beta chain. The CDR3 is 16 residues long. CDR1 and CDR2 (germline): LNHNV, YYDKDF (reference sequence). Trimming shortened V by 5 bases and J by 0 bases, and 14 bases separated the two germline ends. Using immunoSEQ multiplex PCR, the repertoire was profiled, and TCRdb retains in-frame clones only, with some absent. The sample shows some 400,000 clones, about nine tenths of them seen only once. This sample was included in a study of blood T cell repertoires in COVID-19. Enrolled through a virtual design, the participants were between 18 and 89 years of age and came from 24 US areas. Cohort 3 donors counted as recovered after two negative PCRs, clearance, or resolved symptoms.

This chain links TRBV15 with TRBJ1-3; D might be TRBD1 (6 bases). The receptor was derived from a woman in her 30s who had recovered from COVID-19. The sequencing input was PBMCs or T cells enriched from blood (not recorded which). The CDR3 loop reads CATSGTGRASGNTIYF. The CDR3 region has the DNA TGTGCCACCAGCGGCACAGGGAGGGCCTCTGGAAACACCATATATTTT.